This TCR beta chain was sequenced in a study of radiation and T cells in renal cell carcinoma. At the level of the study: Nephrectomy followed 15 Gy stereotactic body radiation by 4 weeks.

The time point: blood 2 weeks post-SBRT. As for treatment: 15 Gy SBRT to primary tumor, nephrectomy 4 weeks later. Only in-frame clones appear in the TCRdb table, and some are missing; sequencing was by immunoSEQ multiplex PCR. The sample lists some 120,000 clones, 88% occurring once. The CDR3 length is 14 residues. Germline CDR1 GTSNPN, CDR2 SVGIG (reference sequence). The V end lost 2 bases, the J end lost 4 bases, and 13 bases lay between the germline ends. The sample in question was blood, obtained from a patient whose treatment included radiotherapy and nephrectomy. The chain carries TRBV30 and TRBJ2-3, with D possibly being TRBD1 (7 bases). The sequence was collected from a woman between 65 and 79 years old with renal cell carcinoma. CDR3 coding DNA: TGTGCCTGGAGTTTCAGGGGGAGGTCAGATACGCAGTATTTT. This sequence encodes CAWSFRGRSDTQYF.